This paragraph reports one TCR beta chain. Its antigen is not identified. The record originates from a study of STAT3 mutations in large granular lymphocyte leukemia. Study overall: Over half of T-LGLL patients had one or more immunosuppressive regimens. Study observations and caveats: Persisting codominant clonotypes may have hidden a small pathogenic clone. In T-cell large granular lymphocyte leukemia, about half of patients showed multiple immunodominant subclonotypes. After therapy, about 30% of the 18 patients switched clonotypes, all new clones STAT3 wild type.

This CDR3 spans 17 amino acids. Trimming took 0 bases from V and 0 from J; bases not matched to a gene: 8. Germline lookup yields CDR1 LGHNA and CDR2 YNFKEQ. The data were produced by immunoSEQ multiplex PCR, yet TCRdb's version contains in-frame clones alone and is incomplete. The sample holds 9,500 to 12,000 clones, approximately 90% seen once. The material sequenced was peripheral blood mononuclear cells. The receptor comes from a man in his 60s with T-cell large granular lymphocyte leukemia. Some clones in this sample may be carry-over from other donors' samples. The V gene is TRBV4-2, the J gene TRBJ2-7, with TRBD2 identical over 7 bases. The CDR3 coding sequence is TGTGCCAGCAGCCAAGATCGTCCTAGCGGAAGCTCCTACGAGCAGTACTTC. Amino acids: CASSQDRPSGSSYEQYF.